This T cell receptor beta chain was documented in a study of response to subunit inactivated influenza vaccine. The germline V gene encodes CDR1 MDHEN and CDR2 SYDVKM. V lost 5 bases and J 3 bases, leaving 23 bases between the germline ends. There are 18 residues in the CDR3. MiXCR was run by TCRdb on the RT-PCR reads, yielding one entry per CDR3 protein. There are 600,000 to 700,000 distinct CDR3 sequences in the sample; 14% occur only once, and 7.6% lies in the top ten. A word on this clonotype: Its antigen is unidentified.

Broader study findings: Authors suggested seasonal influenza vaccinations each recruit few new T cells.

The specimen comprised PBMCs from blood, sampled 14 days before vaccination. This rearrangement joins TRBV28 to TRBJ1-5; D may be TRBD1 (5 bases). The receptor comes from a man in his forties or fifties who received an inactivated influenza vaccine. CDR3 loop: CASSPSRGRGPINQPQHF. CDR3 coding DNA: TGTGCCAGCAGTCCCTCCCGGGGCCGCGGTCCAATCAATCAGCCCCAGCATTTT.